This TCR beta chain was sequenced during a study of cytomegalovirus exposure and HLA in healthy donors. On this clone itself: Its antigen is not identified.

Study outcomes and limitations: Most of the CMV-associated TCR beta chains (in a later analysis) appeared to be HLA-restricted.

PCR primers comprised 60 Vbeta and 13 Jbeta primers. Sequencing used immunoSEQ multiplex PCR; TCRdb keeps in-frame clones, though not all of them. The sample lists about 160,000 clones, over 60% occurring once. Sequenced input: PBMCs. The TCR comes from a woman in her forties in good health and CMV-seronegative.

The CDR3 spells CASSYSSGGAMETQYF. CDR3 coding DNA: TGTGCCAGCAGTTACTCTAGCGGGGGGGCAATGGAGACCCAGTACTTC. The rearrangement joins TRBV27 to TRBJ2-5; TRBD2 agrees at 12 bases. V shed 4 bases and J 5 bases; nucleotides not matched to a gene: 8. This CDR3 is built from 16 residues. Germline-derived CDR1 and CDR2 are MNHEY and SMNVEV (reference sequence).